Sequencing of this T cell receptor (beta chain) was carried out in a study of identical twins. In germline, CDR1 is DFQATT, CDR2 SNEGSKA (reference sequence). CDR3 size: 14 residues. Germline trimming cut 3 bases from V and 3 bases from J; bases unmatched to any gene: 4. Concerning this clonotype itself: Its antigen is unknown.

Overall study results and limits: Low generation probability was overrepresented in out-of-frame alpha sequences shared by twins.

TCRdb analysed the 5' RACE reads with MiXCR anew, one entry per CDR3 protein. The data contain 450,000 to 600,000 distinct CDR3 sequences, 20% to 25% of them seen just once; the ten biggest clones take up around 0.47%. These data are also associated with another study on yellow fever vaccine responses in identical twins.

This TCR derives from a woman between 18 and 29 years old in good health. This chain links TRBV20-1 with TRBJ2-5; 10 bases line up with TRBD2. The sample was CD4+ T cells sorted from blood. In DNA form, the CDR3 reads TGCAGTGCTAGCCCCCTAGCGGGAGAAGAGACCCAGTACTTC. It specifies CSASPLAGEETQYF.